This T cell receptor (beta chain) came from a study of blood T cell repertoires in COVID-19. Study overall: Sites across the United States, Italy and Spain contributed samples from acute and convalescent COVID-19.

Profiled with immunoSEQ multiplex PCR; TCRdb holds only in-frame clones, not every one. The profile covers approximately 110,000 clones, with 70% to 90% appearing a single time and approximately 0.81% taken by the ten largest. The CDR3 covers 13 residues. V gave up 6 bases and J gave up 8 bases, with 17 bases separating them. CDR1 and CDR2 from the germline V gene are SGDLS and YYNGEE. The J gene is TRBJ1-2, the V gene TRBV9, with a possible D match to TRBD1 (5 bases). The TCR originated in a woman in her fifties or sixties with active or convalescent COVID-19. Sequences were obtained from peripheral blood. The DNA for the CDR3 is TGTGCCAGCAACAGACCGGGCGGGGGAGGCTACACCTTC. This codes for CASNRPGGGGYTF.